This T cell receptor beta chain emerged from a study of blood T cell repertoires in COVID-19. With 4 bases removed from V and 9 bases from J, the gap between germline ends came to 16 bases. CDR1 and CDR2 from the germline V gene are MDHEN and SYDVKM. The CDR3 contains 15 residues. The data were produced by immunoSEQ multiplex PCR, yet TCRdb's version contains in-frame clones alone and is incomplete. This table holds about 46,000 clones, approximately 90% found once. Ages ranged from about 18 to 90 years, with residence in about 24 US areas. Which cohort a participant joined came from the clinical history participants gave. The recovered donors of Cohort 3 showed two negative PCRs, clearance, or symptom resolution. This clone was recorded a few times.

The sequenced sample was PBMCs or T cells enriched from blood (not recorded which). This chain joins TRBV28 and TRBJ1-6, with unresolved D. This TCR came from a woman in her forties or fifties who had recovered from COVID-19. CDR3 nucleotide sequence: TGTGCCAGCAGTTCCCCCGGCGGAACCGCTTCACCCCTCCACTTT. Translated, it gives CASSSPGGTASPLHF.